This TCR beta chain was documented in a study of OX40 agonist ivuxolimab in advanced cancers. Study-level findings and limits: Antigen targets of the expanded peripheral T cells went undetermined. Among T cells, CD8+ cells averaged more expanded clones than CD4+ cells.

Regarding this clone: As yet, its antigen is unknown.

The germline V gene encodes CDR1 SGHAT and CDR2 FQNNGV. The V gene lost 1 base and the J gene lost 4 bases, with 22 bases spanning the gap. CDR3 size: 19 residues. This table comes from immunoSEQ multiplex PCR, and its TCRdb copy is limited to in-frame clones, with some not included. Here the sample spans about 64,000 clones, around four fifths being singletons. Sequenced here: CD4+ or CD8+ T cells sorted from blood, sampled in a trial of the OX40 agonist ivuxolimab. The chain recombines TRBV11-2 with TRBJ2-2; D may be TRBD2 (5 bases). This clonotype was obtained from an adult with an advanced solid tumor such as melanoma, head and neck, liver or kidney cancer. CDR3 coding DNA: TGTGCCAGCAGCTTAGCGTTCCAGTTTGTGGGAGAGAGCACCGGGGAGCTGTTTTTT. It encodes CASSLAFQFVGESTGELFF. Filled out from reference TRBV11-2 and TRBJ2-2, the complete variable domain reads EAGVAQSPRYKIIEKRQSVAFWCNPISGHATLYWYQQILGQGPKLLIQFQNNGVVDDSQLPKDRFSAERLKGVDSTLKIQPAKLEDSAVYLCASSLAFQFVGESTGELFFGEGSRLTVL.